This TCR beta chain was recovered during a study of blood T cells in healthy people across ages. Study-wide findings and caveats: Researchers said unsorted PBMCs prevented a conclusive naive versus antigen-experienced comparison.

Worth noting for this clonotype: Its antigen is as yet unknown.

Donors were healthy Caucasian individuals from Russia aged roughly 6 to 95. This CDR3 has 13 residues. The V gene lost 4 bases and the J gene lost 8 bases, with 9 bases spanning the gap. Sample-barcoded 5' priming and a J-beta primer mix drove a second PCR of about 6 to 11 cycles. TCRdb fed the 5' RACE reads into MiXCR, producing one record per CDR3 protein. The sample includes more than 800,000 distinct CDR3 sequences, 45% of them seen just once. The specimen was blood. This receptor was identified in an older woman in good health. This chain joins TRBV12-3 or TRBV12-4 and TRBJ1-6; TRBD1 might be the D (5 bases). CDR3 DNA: TGTGCCAGCAGTTCCGGGGGTGATTCACCCCTCCACTTT. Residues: CASSSGGDSPLHF.